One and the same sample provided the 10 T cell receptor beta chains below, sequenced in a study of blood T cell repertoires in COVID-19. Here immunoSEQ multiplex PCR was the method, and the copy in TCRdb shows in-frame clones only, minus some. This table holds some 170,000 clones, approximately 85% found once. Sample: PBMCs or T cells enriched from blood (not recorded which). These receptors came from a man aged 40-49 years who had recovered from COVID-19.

The CDR3 loop reads CASSQETVSYEQYF. As DNA, the CDR3 is TGTGCCAGCAGCCAGGAGACAGTCTCCTACGAGCAGTACTTC. This chain joins TRBV4-2 and TRBJ2-7, with D tentatively TRBD1 (5 bases). The V gene's germline CDR1 is LGHNA and CDR2 YNFKEQ. The CDR3 has 14 residues. V was trimmed by 3 bases and J by 0 bases, leaving 9 bases between them.

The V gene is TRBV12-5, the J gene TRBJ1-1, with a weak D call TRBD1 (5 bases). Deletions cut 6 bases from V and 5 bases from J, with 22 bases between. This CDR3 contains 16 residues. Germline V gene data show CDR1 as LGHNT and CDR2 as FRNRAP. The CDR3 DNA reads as TGTGCTAGTGGCCCGGGGACGCTAACGCGGGGGACTGAAGCTTTCTTT. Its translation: CASGPGTLTRGTEAFF.

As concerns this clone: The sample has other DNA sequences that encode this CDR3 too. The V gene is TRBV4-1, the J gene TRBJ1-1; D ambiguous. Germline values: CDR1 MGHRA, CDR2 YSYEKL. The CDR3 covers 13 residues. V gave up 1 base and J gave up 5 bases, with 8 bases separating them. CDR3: CASSQVGGTEAFF. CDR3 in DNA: TGCGCCAGCAGCCAAGTTGGCGGAACTGAAGCTTTCTTT.

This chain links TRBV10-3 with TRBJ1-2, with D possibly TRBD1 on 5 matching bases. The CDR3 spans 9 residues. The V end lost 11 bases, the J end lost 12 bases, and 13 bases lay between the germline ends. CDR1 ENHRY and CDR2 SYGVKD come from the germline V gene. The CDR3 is CAPPKGDTF. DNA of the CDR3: TGTGCCCCACCTAAAGGGGACACCTTC.

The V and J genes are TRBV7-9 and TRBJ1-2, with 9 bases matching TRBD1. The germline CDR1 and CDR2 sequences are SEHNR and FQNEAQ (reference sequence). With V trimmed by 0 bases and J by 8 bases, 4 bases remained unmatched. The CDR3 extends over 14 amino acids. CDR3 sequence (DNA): TGTGCCAGCAGCTTAGCGAGGACAGGGGCCGGCTACACCTTC. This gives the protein CASSLARTGAGYTF.

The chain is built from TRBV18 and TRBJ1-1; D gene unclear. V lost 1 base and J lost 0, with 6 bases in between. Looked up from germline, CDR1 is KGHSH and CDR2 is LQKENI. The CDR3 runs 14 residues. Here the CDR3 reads CASSPQIMNTEAFF. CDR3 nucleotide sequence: TGTGCCAGCTCACCACAAATTATGAACACTGAAGCTTTCTTT. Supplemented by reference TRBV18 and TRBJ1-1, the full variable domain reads NAGVMQNPRHLVRRRGQEARLRCSPMKGHSHVYWYRQLPEEGLKFMVYLQKENIIDESGMPKERFSAEFPKEGPSILRIQQVVRGDSAAYFCASSPQIMNTEAFFGQGTRLTVV.

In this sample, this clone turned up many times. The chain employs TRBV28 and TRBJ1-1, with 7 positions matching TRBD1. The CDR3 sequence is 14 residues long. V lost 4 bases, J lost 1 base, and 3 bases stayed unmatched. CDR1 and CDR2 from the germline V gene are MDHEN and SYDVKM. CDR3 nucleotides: TGTGCCAGCAGTTCGGACAGGAGGAACACTGAAGCTTTCTTT. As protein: CASSSDRRNTEAFF.

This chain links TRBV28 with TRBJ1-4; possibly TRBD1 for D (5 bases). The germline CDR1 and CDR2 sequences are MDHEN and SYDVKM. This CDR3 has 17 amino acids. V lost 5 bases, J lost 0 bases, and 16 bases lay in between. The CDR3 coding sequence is TGTGCCAGCAGTCAGAAGGGAATAGGGGCAACTAATGAAAAACTGTTTTTT. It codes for CASSQKGIGATNEKLFF.

CDR3 sequence reads: CASSLQGTEAFF. CDR3 nucleotide sequence: TGTGCCAGTAGTTTACAGGGAACTGAAGCTTTCTTT. The genes are TRBV19 and TRBJ1-1, with D maybe TRBD1 (6 bases). This CDR3 has 12 amino acids. Trimming stripped 5 bases from V and 5 bases from J, with 9 bases between. Germline V gene sequence: CDR1 LNHDA, CDR2 SQIVND (reference sequence).

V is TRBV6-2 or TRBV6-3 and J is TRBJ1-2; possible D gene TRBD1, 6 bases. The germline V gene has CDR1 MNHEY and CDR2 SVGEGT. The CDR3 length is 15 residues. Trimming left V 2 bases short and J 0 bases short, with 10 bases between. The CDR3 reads CASSYVAGANYGYTF. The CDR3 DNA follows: TGTGCCAGCAGTTACGTGGCAGGGGCTAACTATGGCTACACCTTC.